The next 8 T cell receptor beta chains were all read from a single sample in a study of cytomegalovirus exposure and HLA in healthy donors. The PCR made use of 60 Vbeta and 13 Jbeta primers. Sequencing was performed with immunoSEQ multiplex PCR; in TCRdb, only in-frame clones are kept and a portion is missing. Altogether roughly 150,000 clones are present, about 76% being singletons, with the ten largest covering about 4%. The specimen sequenced was PBMCs. All receptors come from a male donor in good health and CMV-seronegative.

The chain couples TRBV27 to TRBJ2-2; TRBD1 might be the D (6 bases). The length of the CDR3 is 15 residues. Germline V lookup: CDR1 MNHEY, CDR2 SMNVEV (reference sequence). Trimming removed 0 bases from V and 9 bases from J, with 14 bases in between. DNA for the CDR3: TGTGCCAGCAGTTTATCGGGGGCTGTTGTAAGGGAGCTGTTTTTT. Residues: CASSLSGAVVRELFF.

CDR3 sequence (DNA): TGCGCCAGCAGCCAAGATTTTGTCCAGGGGGCGAGGCGAACAGATACGCAGTATTTT. The encoded protein is CASSQDFVQGARRTDTQYF. V usage is TRBV4-1 and J usage is TRBJ2-3; 8 bases map to TRBD1. V gave up 0 bases and J gave up 3 bases; unmatched junction bases: 14. Germline values: CDR1 MGHRA, CDR2 YSYEKL. The CDR3 is made up of 19 amino acids.

This clone has just a few counts. This sequence joins TRBV6-4 and TRBJ2-2, with D uncertain. Germline V gene data show CDR1 as MRHNA and CDR2 as SNTAGT. V was pared by 4 bases and J by 5 bases, with 8 bases between. CDR3 length: 13 amino acids. The CDR3 DNA is TGTGCCAGCAGTGTGGCGGAGACCGGGGAGCTGTTTTTT. Its protein is CASSVAETGELFF.

V and J are TRBV5-6 and TRBJ2-7; 7 bases agree with TRBD1. The J segment lost 3 bases and the V segment lost 4 bases, leaving 13 bases of the junction unmatched. The CDR3 length is 16 residues. From germline, CDR1 is SGHDT and CDR2 YYEEEE. In nucleotides, the CDR3 is TGTGCCAGCAGCCCCCGACAGGGATGGGACCTCTACGAGCAGTACTTC. This translates into CASSPRQGWDLYEQYF.

V gene TRBV10-3 combines with J gene TRBJ2-7; 12 bases fit TRBD2. The germline V gene has CDR1 ENHRY and CDR2 SYGVKD. The CDR3 extends over 15 amino acids. V gave up 7 bases and J gave up 2 bases; unmatched junction bases: 6. The CDR3 coding sequence is TGTGCCATCATGGAGGCTAGCGGGGGGGCCTACGAGCAGTACTTC. The encoded protein is CAIMEASGGAYEQYF.

The chain is built from TRBV7-6 and TRBJ2-3; D is perhaps TRBD1 (7 bases). There are 15 residues in the CDR3. Between the trimmed V and J ends, which lost 3 bases and 4 bases, there was a span of 14 bases. Germline V gives CDR1 SGHVS, CDR2 FNYEAQ. CDR3 DNA sequence: TGTGCCAGCAGCTTTGGAGGGGGCATCGCAGATACGCAGTATTTT. This gives the protein CASSFGGGIADTQYF.

This clone came up once. CDR3 sequence: CASSPPMTGNQPQHF. The CDR3, as DNA: TGTGCCAGCTCACCCCCCATGACAGGCAATCAGCCCCAGCATTTT. The chain recombines TRBV18 with TRBJ1-5; a possible D gene is TRBD1 (5 bases). The CDR3 length is 15 residues. Trimming removed 3 bases at V and 2 bases at J, with 11 bases between. CDR1 is KGHSH, CDR2 LQKENI, per germline.

The CDR3 DNA sequence: TGTGCCACCAGCAGAGATAACAGCCCGAACACCGGGGAGCTGTTTTTT. Amino acid sequence: CATSRDNSPNTGELFF. The chain links TRBV15 to TRBJ2-2; D is unresolved. The germline V gene has CDR1 LNHNV and CDR2 YYDKDF (reference sequence). This CDR3 region has 16 residues. Trimming left V 0 bases short and J 0 bases short, with 8 bases between.